This T cell receptor (beta chain) was recorded in a study of vaccination and CD4 T cells after COVID-19 (dated by TCRdb to between 2020 and 2023). For the study in its entirety: Every convalescent patient had a positive nasal swab PCR test for SARS-CoV-2, with mild disease in 8 to 10 patients and severe disease in one. Each participant got two doses of either the Pfizer-BioNTech BNT162b2 vaccine (n=8) or the Moderna mRNA-1273 vaccine (n=2). Post-COVID blood samples were collected from convalescent patients a median of around 100 days after diagnosis, with a range of roughly 35 to 170 days. In fewer than 12 COVID-19 convalescent patients and 4 infection-naive healthy vaccine recipients, researchers compared the spike-specific CD4+ TCR repertoire from before mRNA vaccination with the repertoire from after. Overlapping spike peptide pools from SARS-CoV-2 and from the common cold coronaviruses HCoV-NL63, HCoV-OC43 and HCoV-229E were used as culture stimuli. In the convalescent cohort there were six males and four females, among whom were two Hispanic individuals, seven Caucasians, two Asians and one multiracial person. Control cultures received a CEFX viral epitope pool as the positive control, an HIV-1 Nef peptide pool as the negative control, or no peptide. Post-vaccine blood samples were obtained a median of about 77 days after the second vaccine dose, with a range of 14 to 241 days. The study at large found these results: Of the vaccine-specific clones found in convalescent patients, nearly all (304 of 307) were mono-reactive for SARS-CoV-2 spike instead of being cross-reactive with common cold coronaviruses. Relatively few convalescent patients were included in the study, and early timepoints after natural infection were not analyzed. The median number of SARS-CoV-2-reactive clonotypes rose from about 19 after infection to a few dozen after vaccination, but the change was not significant. Among the post-vaccine SARS-CoV-2-reactive clones in convalescent patients, a median approximately 86% showed up only after vaccination, which suggests vaccine-specific priming.

Libraries were constructed by PCR. TCR sequencing of DNA from cultured CD4+ T cells used the Oncomine TCR Beta short-read assay at the Johns Hopkins FTIC core. The QIAamp micro DNA kit was used to extract genomic DNA from the cultured CD4+ T cells. Oncomine TCR Beta libraries made from cultured CD4+ T cells were pooled using unique dual indexes and sequenced on an Illumina iSeq 100. As for the original processing: Non-productive sequences were removed, and CDR3s not starting with C, not ending with F or W, or shorter than 7 amino acids were discarded. Antigen-specific clonotypes were identified with the MANAFEST web application by comparing peptide-stimulated wells with reference and other culture wells. An FDR below 0.05, an odds ratio above 5, and a productive frequency above 0.1% in at least two of three replicate wells were required for clones to be considered positive. A clonotype counted as cross-reactive if it showed significant expansion both in the SARS-CoV-2 spike wells and in at least one common cold coronavirus spike condition. Using R version 3.6.1, CDR3 homology was evaluated through Levenshtein distances (stringdist) along with unrooted phylogenetic trees (ape). The public reads were quality trimmed at Q25 with fastp and then assembled into clones with MiXCR by TCRdb, keeping productive beta chains. Every distinct CDR3 protein forms one entry, paired with its most common genes and DNA. TCRdb, not the authors, supplied the V and J calls. This sample is represented by 20,000 to 30,000 distinct CDR3 sequences; about 40% of them were singletons. The ten largest clonotypes hold 7.2% of the sample.

The germline V gene supplies CDR1 MNHEY and CDR2 SVGAGI. Trimming costs V 2 bases and J 5 bases, and their ends lie 7 bases apart. The CDR3 has 12 amino acids, counting the end cysteine and phenylalanine. Just CDR3 DNA is preserved here, 36 bases in frame from base 1. The treatment or condition label for this specimen denotes: approximately 11-day PBMC culture with coronavirus spike peptide pools or control peptides (ViraFEST assay). To expand antigen-specific T cells with peptide pools and then pick out the expanded clonotypes through TCR sequencing, the study relied on the ViraFEST assay. The convalescent patients' positive SARS-CoV-2 PCR tests fell between March and December 2020, which was before the Alpha, Beta and Delta variants emerged in the United States. Each well held 2.2 million or so PBMCs cultured in IMDM containing approximately 5% human AB serum and 9 to 10 IU/ml IL-2, with about 9.4 ug/ml peptide pools added. On days 3 and 7, half of the culture medium was replaced with fresh IL-2-containing medium. CD4+ T cells were isolated after around 9 days of culture through negative selection using the EasySep CD4+ T cell isolation kit. Ficoll-Paque Plus gradient centrifugation was used to isolate PBMCs from whole blood, and the isolated PBMCs were then either used fresh or cryopreserved at -140C. Each culture condition was generally run in triplicate wells.

This clonotype showed up just a few times. There is no known antigen for this receptor. It has no much larger one-base neighbor in the sample; base qualities were not kept. The sequenced sample consisted of CD4+ T cells from blood, cultured in vitro. Recombination linked TRBV6-5 to TRBJ2-7, with no D gene named confidently. This receptor was obtained from a human donor who had recovered from COVID-19. The CDR3: CASSYGRDEQYF. The nucleotide sequence reads TGTGCCAGCAGTTACGGTAGGGACGAGCAGTACTTC.